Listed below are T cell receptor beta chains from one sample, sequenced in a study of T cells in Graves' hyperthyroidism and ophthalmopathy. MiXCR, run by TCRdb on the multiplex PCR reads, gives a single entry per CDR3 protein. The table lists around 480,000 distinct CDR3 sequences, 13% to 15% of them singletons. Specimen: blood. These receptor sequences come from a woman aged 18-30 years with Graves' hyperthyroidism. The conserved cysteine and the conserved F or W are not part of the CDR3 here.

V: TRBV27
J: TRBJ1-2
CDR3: ASSLGGAFGGYT

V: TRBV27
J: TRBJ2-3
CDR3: ASHLPGQGCTDTQY

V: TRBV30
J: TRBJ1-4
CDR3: ARTGGEQEKLF

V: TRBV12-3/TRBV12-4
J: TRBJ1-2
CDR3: ASSLVGRRAGYT

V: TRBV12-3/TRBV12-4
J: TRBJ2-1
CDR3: ASTKGTSGHNEQF

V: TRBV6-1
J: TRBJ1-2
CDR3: ASSERGGYGYT

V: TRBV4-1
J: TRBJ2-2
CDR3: ASSPRRDRGGGELF

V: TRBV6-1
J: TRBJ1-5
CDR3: ASSSRGRGQPQH

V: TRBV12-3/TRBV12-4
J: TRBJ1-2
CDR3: ASRLSLANYGYT

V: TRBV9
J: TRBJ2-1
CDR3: ASSGSRTGTGTLYEQF

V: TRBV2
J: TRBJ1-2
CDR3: ASSTGQYNYGYT

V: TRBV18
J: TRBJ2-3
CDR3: ASSPQTGAHTDTQY

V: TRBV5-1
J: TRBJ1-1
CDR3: ASSLIPRRGNTEAF

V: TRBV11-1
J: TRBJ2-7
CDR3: ATRTSENVEQY

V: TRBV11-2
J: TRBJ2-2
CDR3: ASSLFAGRWGADRTGELF

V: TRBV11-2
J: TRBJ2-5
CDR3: ASSPLGEETQY

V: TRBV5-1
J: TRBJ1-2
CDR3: ASSLGRNLYGYT

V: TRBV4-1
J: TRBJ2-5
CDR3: ASSQSMGTSGDQEY

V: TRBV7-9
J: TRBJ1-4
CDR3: ASSLEVDEKLF

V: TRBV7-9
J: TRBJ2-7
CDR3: ASSTRQGAMSYEQY

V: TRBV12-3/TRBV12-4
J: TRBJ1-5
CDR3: ASSPSYSNQPQH

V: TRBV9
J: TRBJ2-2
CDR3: ASSAPLAGDTGELF

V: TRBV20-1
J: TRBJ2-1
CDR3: SARGGSYNEQF

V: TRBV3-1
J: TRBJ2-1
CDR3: ASSLGLAGGGREQF

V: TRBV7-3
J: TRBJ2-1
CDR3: ASSQRGIGGAAYNEQS

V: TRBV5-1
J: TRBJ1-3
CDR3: ASSSQGADSGNTIY

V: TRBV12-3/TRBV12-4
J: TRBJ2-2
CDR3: ASSWVALNTGELF

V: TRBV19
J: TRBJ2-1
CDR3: ASSIANYNEQF

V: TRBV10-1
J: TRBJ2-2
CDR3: ASSEKSPVTGELF

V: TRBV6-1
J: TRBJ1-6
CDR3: ASSPLPGTGGAFGSPLH

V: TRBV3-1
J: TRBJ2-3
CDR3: ARSQDRDRGLTDTQY

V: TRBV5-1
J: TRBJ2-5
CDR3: ASSGVGTARQETQY

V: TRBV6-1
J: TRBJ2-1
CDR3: ASSALAGVYNEQF

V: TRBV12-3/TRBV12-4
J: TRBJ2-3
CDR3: ASSRLGTSGSVDTQY

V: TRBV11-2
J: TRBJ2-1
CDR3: ASTISTSLISGNEQF

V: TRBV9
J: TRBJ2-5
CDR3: ASSAPDREGGETQY

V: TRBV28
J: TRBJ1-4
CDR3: ASTWGATNEKLF

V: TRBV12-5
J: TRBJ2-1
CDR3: ASGLDHSGGSYNEQF

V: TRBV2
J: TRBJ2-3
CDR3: ASKSLAGFPDTQY

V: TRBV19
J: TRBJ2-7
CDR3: ASSIEYSYEQY

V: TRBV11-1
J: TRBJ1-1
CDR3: ASSLWGGDEAF

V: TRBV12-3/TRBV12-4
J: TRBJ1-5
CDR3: ASSLEPGSQPQH

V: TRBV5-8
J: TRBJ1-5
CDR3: ASSPDRDQPQH

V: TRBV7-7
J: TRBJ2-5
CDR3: ASSLAGLGSGPQETQY

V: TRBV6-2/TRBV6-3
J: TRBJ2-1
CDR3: ASSYSWGAYNEQF

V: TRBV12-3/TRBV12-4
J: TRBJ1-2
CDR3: ASSLGDRVRDGYT

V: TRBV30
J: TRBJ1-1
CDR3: AWRGQVNTEAF

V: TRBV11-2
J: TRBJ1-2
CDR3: ASSRTNTLAA

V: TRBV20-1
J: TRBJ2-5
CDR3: SARETAAKETQY

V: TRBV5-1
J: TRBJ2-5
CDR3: ASSLGVRQETQY

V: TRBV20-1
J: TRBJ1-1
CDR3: SAIEWWGAF

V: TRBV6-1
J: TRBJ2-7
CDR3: ASSVGAGGVTYEQY